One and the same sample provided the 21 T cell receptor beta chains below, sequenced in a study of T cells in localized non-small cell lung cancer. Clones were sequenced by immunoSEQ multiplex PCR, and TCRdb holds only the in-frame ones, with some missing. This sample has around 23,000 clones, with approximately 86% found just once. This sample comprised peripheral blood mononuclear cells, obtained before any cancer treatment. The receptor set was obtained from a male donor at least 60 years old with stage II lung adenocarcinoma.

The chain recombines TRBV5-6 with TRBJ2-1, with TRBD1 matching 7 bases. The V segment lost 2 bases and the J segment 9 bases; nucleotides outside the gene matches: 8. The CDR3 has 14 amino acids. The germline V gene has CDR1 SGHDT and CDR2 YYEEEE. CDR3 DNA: TGTGCCAGCAGCTTTTACGACAGGGACGCTGAGCAGTTCTTC. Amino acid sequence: CASSFYDRDAEQFF. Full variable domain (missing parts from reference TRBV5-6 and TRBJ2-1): DAGVTQSPTHLIKTRGQQVTLRCSPKSGHDTVSWYQQALGQGPQFIFQYYEEEERQRGNFPDRFSGHQFPNYSSELNVNALLLGDSALYLCASSFYDRDAEQFFGPGTRLTVL.

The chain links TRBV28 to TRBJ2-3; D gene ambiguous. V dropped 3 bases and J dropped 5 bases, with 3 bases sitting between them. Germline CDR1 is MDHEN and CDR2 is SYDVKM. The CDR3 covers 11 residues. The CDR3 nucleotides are TGTGCCAGCAGTTTCAGAGATACGCAGTATTTT. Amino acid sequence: CASSFRDTQYF.

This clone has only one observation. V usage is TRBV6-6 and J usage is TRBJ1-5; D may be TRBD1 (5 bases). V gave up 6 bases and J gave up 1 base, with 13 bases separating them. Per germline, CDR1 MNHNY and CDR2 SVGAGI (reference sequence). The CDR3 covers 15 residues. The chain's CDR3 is CASSRPRESNQPQHF. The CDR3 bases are TGTGCCAGCAGCCGCCCCAGGGAGAGCAATCAGCCCCAGCATTTT.

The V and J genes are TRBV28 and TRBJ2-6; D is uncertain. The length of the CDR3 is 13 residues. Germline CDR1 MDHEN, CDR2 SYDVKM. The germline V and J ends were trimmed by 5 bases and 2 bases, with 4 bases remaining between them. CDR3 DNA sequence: TGTGCCAGCAGTCTACCTGGGGCCAACGTCCTGACTTTC. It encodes CASSLPGANVLTF.

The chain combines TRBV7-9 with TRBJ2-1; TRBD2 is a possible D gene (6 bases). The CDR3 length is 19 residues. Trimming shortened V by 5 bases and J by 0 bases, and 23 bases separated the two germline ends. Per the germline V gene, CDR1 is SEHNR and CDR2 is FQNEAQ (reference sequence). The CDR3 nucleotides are TGTGCCAGCAGCCCCCGAGGACTATTCCGAATGAGCTCCTACAATGAGCAGTTCTTC. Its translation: CASSPRGLFRMSSYNEQFF. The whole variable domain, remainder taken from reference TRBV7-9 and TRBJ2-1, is DTGVSQNPRHKITKRGQNVTFRCDPISEHNRLYWYRQTLGQGPEFLTYFQNEAQLEKSRLLSDRFSAERPKGSFSTLEIQRTEQGDSAMYLCASSPRGLFRMSSYNEQFFGPGTRLTVL.

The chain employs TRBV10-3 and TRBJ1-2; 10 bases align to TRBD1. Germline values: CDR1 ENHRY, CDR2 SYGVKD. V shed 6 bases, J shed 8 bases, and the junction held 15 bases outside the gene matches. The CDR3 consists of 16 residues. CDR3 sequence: CAISPGTGAPGIGYTF. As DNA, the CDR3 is TGTGCCATCAGCCCCGGGACAGGGGCCCCGGGTATAGGCTACACCTTC.

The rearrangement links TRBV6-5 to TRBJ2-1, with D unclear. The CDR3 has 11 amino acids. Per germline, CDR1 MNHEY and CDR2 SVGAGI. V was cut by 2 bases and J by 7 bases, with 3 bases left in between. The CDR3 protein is CASSYGNEQFF. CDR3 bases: TGTGCCAGCAGTTACGGGAATGAGCAGTTCTTC.

DNA for the CDR3: TGCGCCAGCAGCTTGAGACAGGGGTACGAGCAGTACTTC. This sequence encodes CASSLRQGYEQYF. The V call is TRBV5-1, the J call TRBJ2-7, with TRBD1 identical over 8 bases. The CDR3 runs 13 residues. Germline loops: CDR1 SGHRS, CDR2 YFSETQ. The junction had 1 base not matched to a gene; V was cut back by 1 base and J by 4 bases. The variable domain in full, completed from reference TRBV5-1 and TRBJ2-7, reads KAGVTQTPRYLIKTRGQQVTLSCSPISGHRSVSWYQQTPGQGLQFLFEYFSETQRNKGNFPGRFSGRQFSNSRSEMNVSTLELGDSALYLCASSLRQGYEQYFGPGTRLTVT.

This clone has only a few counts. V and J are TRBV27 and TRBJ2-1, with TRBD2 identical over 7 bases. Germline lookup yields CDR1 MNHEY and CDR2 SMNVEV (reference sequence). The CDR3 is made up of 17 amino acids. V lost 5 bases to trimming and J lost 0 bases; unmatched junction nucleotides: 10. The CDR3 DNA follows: TGTGCCAGCAGTCTTACTAGCGAATCATCCTCCTACAATGAGCAGTTCTTC. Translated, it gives CASSLTSESSSYNEQFF.

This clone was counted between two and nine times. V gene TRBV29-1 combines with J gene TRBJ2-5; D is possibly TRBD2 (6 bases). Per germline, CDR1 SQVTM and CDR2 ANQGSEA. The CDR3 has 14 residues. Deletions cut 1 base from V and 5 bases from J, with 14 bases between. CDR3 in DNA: TGCAGCGTTGAAGTCGGGAGTTTGCGCGAGACCCAGTACTTC. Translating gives CSVEVGSLRETQYF.

The CDR3 region has the DNA TGTGCCAGCAGCCTAGCGGGAGTAGCAGATACGCAGTATTTT. This encodes CASSLAGVADTQYF. The rearrangement links TRBV6-1 to TRBJ2-3; 10 bases agree with TRBD2. CDR3 length: 14 residues. V shed 6 bases, J shed 4 bases, and the junction held 4 bases outside the gene matches. The germline V gene has CDR1 MNHNS and CDR2 SASEGT.

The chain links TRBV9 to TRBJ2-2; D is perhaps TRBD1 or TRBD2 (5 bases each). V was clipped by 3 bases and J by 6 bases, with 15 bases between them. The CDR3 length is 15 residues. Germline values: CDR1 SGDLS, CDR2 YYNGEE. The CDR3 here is CASSGRTTPAGELFF. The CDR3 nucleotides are TGTGCCAGCAGCGGGAGGACAACCCCGGCCGGGGAGCTGTTTTTT.

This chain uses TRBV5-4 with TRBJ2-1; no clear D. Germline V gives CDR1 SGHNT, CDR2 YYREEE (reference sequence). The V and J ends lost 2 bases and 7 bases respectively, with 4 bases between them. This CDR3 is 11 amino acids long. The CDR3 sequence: CASSFMNEQFF. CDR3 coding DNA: TGTGCCAGCAGCTTTATGAATGAGCAGTTCTTC.

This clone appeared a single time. The CDR3, as DNA: TGTGCCACCAGCAGAGTAAGGGGGAGGGTATTCGACGAGCAGTACTTC. Residues: CATSRVRGRVFDEQYF. The J gene is TRBJ2-7, the V gene TRBV15, with D tentatively TRBD2 (7 bases). CDR3 size: 16 residues. Germline CDR1 LNHNV, CDR2 YYDKDF (reference sequence). The V end was cut by 1 base, the J end by 5 bases, with 18 bases between.

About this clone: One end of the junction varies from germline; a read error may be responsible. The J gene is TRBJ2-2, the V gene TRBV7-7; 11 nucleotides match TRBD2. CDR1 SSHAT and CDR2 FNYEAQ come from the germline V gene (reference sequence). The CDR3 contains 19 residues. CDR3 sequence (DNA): TGTGCTAGCAGCTACCTAGCGGGAGGAATTGGGGAAAGCACCGGGGAGCTGTTTTTT. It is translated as CASSYLAGGIGESTGELFF.

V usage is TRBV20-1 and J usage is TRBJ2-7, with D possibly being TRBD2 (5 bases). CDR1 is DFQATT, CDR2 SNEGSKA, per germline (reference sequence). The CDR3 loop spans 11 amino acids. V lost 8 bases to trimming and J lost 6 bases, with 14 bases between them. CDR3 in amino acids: CSSRSGGEQYF. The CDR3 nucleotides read TGCAGTTCCAGGAGCGGAGGCGAGCAGTACTTC.

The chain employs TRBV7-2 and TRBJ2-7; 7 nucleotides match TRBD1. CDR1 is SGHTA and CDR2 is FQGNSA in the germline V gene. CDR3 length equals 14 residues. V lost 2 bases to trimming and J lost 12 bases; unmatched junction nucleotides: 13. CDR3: CASSLILLQGQLYF. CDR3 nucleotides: TGTGCCAGCAGCTTAATTCTGCTACAGGGGCAGCTGTACTTC.

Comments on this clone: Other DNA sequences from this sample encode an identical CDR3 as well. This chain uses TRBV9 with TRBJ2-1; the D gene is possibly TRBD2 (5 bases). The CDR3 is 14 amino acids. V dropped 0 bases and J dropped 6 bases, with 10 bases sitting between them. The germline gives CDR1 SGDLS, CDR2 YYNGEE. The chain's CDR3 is CASSVGGSGNEQFF. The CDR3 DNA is TGTGCCAGCAGCGTAGGAGGGAGTGGCAATGAGCAGTTCTTC.

Here the CDR3 reads CASSKGRGCSNQPQHF. The CDR3 coding sequence is TGTGCCAGCAGCAAAGGCAGGGGCTGCAGCAATCAGCCCCAGCATTTT. The chain employs TRBV21-1 and TRBJ1-5; the table's D call of TRBD1 was not tested on the DNA. TRBV21-1 has pseudogene status. The CDR3 has 16 amino acids.

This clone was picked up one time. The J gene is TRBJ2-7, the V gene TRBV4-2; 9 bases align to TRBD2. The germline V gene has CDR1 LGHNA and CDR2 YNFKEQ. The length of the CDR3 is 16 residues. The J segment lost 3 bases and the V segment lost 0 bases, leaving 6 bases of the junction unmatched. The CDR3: CASSQDLASGIYEQYF. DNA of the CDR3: TGTGCCAGCAGCCAAGATCTAGCTAGCGGGATCTACGAGCAGTACTTC.

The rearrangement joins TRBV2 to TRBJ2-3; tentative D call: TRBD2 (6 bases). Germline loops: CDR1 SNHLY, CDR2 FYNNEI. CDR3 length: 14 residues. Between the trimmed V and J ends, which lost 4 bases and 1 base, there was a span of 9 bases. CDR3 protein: CASSGLVRTDTQYF. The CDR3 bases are TGTGCCAGCAGTGGACTAGTCCGCACAGATACGCAGTATTTT.